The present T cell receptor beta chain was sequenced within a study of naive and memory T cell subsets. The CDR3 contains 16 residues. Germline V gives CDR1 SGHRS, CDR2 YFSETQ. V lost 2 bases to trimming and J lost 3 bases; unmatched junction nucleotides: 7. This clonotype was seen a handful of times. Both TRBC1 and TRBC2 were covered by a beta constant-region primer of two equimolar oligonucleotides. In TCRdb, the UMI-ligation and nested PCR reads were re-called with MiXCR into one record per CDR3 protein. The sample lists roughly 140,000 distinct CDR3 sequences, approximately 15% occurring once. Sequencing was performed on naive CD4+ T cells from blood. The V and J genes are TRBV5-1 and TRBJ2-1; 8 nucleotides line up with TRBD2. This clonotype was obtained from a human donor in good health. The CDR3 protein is CASSFSPGGGYNEQFF. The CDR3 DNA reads TGCGCCAGCAGCTTCAGCCCGGGAGGGGGCTACAATGAGCAGTTCTTC.